The T cell receptor gamma chain under discussion was sequenced for a study of γδ T cells in repeated Plasmodium falciparum infection. About the study: Sampling occurred at baseline, pre-infection for selected infections, and 21 days post-infection. Some Malian samples span acute malaria episodes; others come from no-transmission periods.

TCRdb used CATT to re-call clones from the multiplex PCR reads. The data show about 30,000 gamma-chain clones, with 1.4% seen just once and roughly 21% held by the top ten. CDR3 length: 18 amino acids. Per the germline V gene, CDR1 is GITISATS and CDR2 is ISYDGTV (reference sequence). Study results and caveats: Vdelta2-negative gammadelta repertoires, largely Vdelta1+, seemingly showed infection-driven waves of new clonal selection. Over time and infection, Vgamma9/Vdelta2+ repertoires remained highly stable and polyclonal.

This clone was counted at least ten times. What it recognizes is unknown. TCRdb records a much larger clone's protein for this DNA, with a difference at residue 5 that likely arises from a read error; the protein given is the translation of the DNA. Flow sorting of PBMC yielded separate Vgamma9/Vdelta2+ and Vdelta2-negative gammadelta T cell populations for bulk repertoire analysis. This clonotype was sampled from a pool of human donors (malaria-infected and uninfected, not separated). The J gene is TRGJP, the V gene TRGV9. No J segment appears in TCRdb, so it was assigned here by matching the sequence to germline. Sequencing was carried out using gamma-delta T cells from blood. The CDR3, as DNA: TGTGCCTTGTGGAAGGTGAGCCGGCAAGAGTTGGGCAAAAAAATCAAGGTATTT. It translates to CALWKVSRQELGKKIKVF.